The 21 T cell receptor beta chains presented below share a single source sample, sequenced in a study of blood T cells in healthy people across ages. The second PCR ran about 7 to 12 cycles with a sample-barcoded 5' primer and J-beta primers. TCRdb re-called the 5' RACE reads with MiXCR, one entry per CDR3 protein. The sample lists about 800,000 distinct CDR3 sequences; nearly 60% were seen once. Material: blood. Receptors were obtained from a man younger than 40 in good health.

Only a few counts were recorded for this clonotype. The rearrangement links TRBV7-2 to TRBJ2-7; weak D call: TRBD2 (6 bases). CDR3 length: 14 residues. CDR1 and CDR2 from the germline V gene are SGHTA and FQGNSA. V was clipped by 2 bases and J by 3 bases, with 11 bases between them. As DNA, the CDR3 is TGTGCCAGCAGCTTATGGCGCGGGGACTACGAGCAGTACTTC. Amino acid sequence: CASSLWRGDYEQYF. Variable domain in full (rest from reference TRBV7-2 and TRBJ2-7): GAGVSQSPSNKVTEKGKDVELRCDPISGHTALYWYRQSLGQGLEFLIYFQGNSAPDKSGLPSDRFSAERTGGSVSTLTIQRTQQEDSAVYLCASSLWRGDYEQYFGPGTRLTVT.

The chain has TRBV29-1 and TRBJ2-1; D possibly corresponds to TRBD2 (7 bases). The CDR3 length is 12 residues. Between the trimmed V and J ends, which lost 6 bases and 9 bases, there was a span of 15 bases. Germline V gene data show CDR1 as SQVTM and CDR2 as ANQGSEA. The CDR3 bases are TGCAGCGTGCCTGGGGGGGCCGGTGAGCAGTTCTTC. Encoded protein: CSVPGGAGEQFF.

The chain employs TRBV29-1 and TRBJ1-5; D is undetermined. The V gene lost 5 bases and the J gene lost 0 bases, with 14 bases spanning the gap. This CDR3 contains 15 residues. Germline V gene lookup returns CDR1 SQVTM and CDR2 ANQGSEA. CDR3 sequence: CSVNTTQYSNQPQHF. The CDR3 DNA follows: TGCAGCGTTAACACAACTCAATATAGCAATCAGCCCCAGCATTTT.

The chain employs TRBV7-9 and TRBJ1-2; 9 nucleotides line up with TRBD1. The CDR3 length is 14 residues. Germline V CDR1 and CDR2: SEHNR, FQNEAQ (reference sequence). The V segment lost 3 bases and the J segment 7 bases; nucleotides outside the gene matches: 6. The CDR3 nucleotides are TGTGCCAGCAGCTTTTTGGGACAGGGCTCTGGCTACACCTTC. Translating gives CASSFLGQGSGYTF.

The J gene is TRBJ2-5, the V gene TRBV29-1; a weak D match, TRBD2 (7 bases). The CDR3 loop spans 14 amino acids. The V end lost 4 bases, the J end lost 4 bases, and 16 bases lay between the germline ends. Germline V gene lookup returns CDR1 SQVTM and CDR2 ANQGSEA. For the CDR3, the DNA is TGCAGCGTTGTTGCCGGGGGCGGGGGAGAGACCCAGTACTTC. This translates into CSVVAGGGGETQYF.

The genes are TRBV5-4 and TRBJ1-4; possible D gene TRBD1, 5 bases. In germline, CDR1 is SGHNT, CDR2 YYREEE (reference sequence). The ends were cut back, 3 bases at V and 0 bases at J, with 12 bases in the middle. The CDR3 covers 16 residues. The CDR3 loop reads CASSSWGVATNEKLFF. CDR3 coding DNA: TGTGCCAGCAGCTCGTGGGGCGTCGCAACTAATGAAAAACTGTTTTTT. Full variable domain (missing parts from reference TRBV5-4 and TRBJ1-4): ETGVTQSPTHLIKTRGQQVTLRCSSQSGHNTVSWYQQALGQGPQFIFQYYREEENGRGNFPPRFSGLQFPNYSSELNVNALELDDSALYLCASSSWGVATNEKLFFGSGTQLSVL.

The chain combines TRBV20-1 with TRBJ2-5; D may be TRBD2 (6 bases). V was clipped by 8 bases and J by 1 base, with 17 bases between them. The germline CDR1 and CDR2 sequences are DFQATT and SNEGSKA (reference sequence). The CDR3 covers 14 residues. DNA for the CDR3: TGCAGTTGGCGGGACCCCCTCACCCAAGAGACCCAGTACTTC. Translation: CSWRDPLTQETQYF.

This chain uses TRBV5-1 with TRBJ2-5; D remains ambiguous. The CDR3 spans 13 residues. Germline CDR1 SGHRS, CDR2 YFSETQ. V gave up 3 bases and J gave up 3 bases, with 9 bases separating them. CDR3 in amino acids: CASSSDPEETQYF. CDR3 DNA: TGCGCCAGCAGCTCCGACCCGGAAGAGACCCAGTACTTC. Full variable domain (rest looked up from reference TRBV5-1 and TRBJ2-5): KAGVTQTPRYLIKTRGQQVTLSCSPISGHRSVSWYQQTPGQGLQFLFEYFSETQRNKGNFPGRFSGRQFSNSRSEMNVSTLELGDSALYLCASSSDPEETQYFGPGTRLLVL.

This clonotype was picked up a small number of times. The chain combines TRBV9 with TRBJ2-6; D remains ambiguous. V lost 0 bases to trimming and J lost 2 bases, with 6 bases between them. The CDR3 is made up of 15 amino acids. Germline CDR1 SGDLS, CDR2 YYNGEE. The CDR3 loop is CASSVVVAGANVLTF. The DNA for the CDR3 is TGTGCCAGCAGCGTAGTGGTGGCTGGGGCCAACGTCCTGACTTTC.

This clonotype has a handful of counts. V and J are TRBV7-2 and TRBJ2-5, with D hard to call. V was clipped by 4 bases and J by 5 bases, with 14 bases between them. The CDR3 length is 14 residues. In germline, CDR1 is SGHTA, CDR2 FQGNSA. In DNA, the CDR3 is TGTGCCAGCAGCTCCCTCACGGGTTCCGAGACCCAGTACTTC. Protein product: CASSSLTGSETQYF. Complete variable domain (other parts from reference TRBV7-2 and TRBJ2-5): GAGVSQSPSNKVTEKGKDVELRCDPISGHTALYWYRQSLGQGLEFLIYFQGNSAPDKSGLPSDRFSAERTGGSVSTLTIQRTQQEDSAVYLCASSSLTGSETQYFGPGTRLLVL.

This rearrangement joins TRBV12-3 or TRBV12-4 to TRBJ1-2, with 8 bases matching TRBD1. Losses at the gene ends were 7 bases for V and 7 bases for J; bases not matched to a gene: 11. CDR3 length equals 14 residues. The CDR3 here is CASTPQGVYGGYTF. The CDR3 DNA follows: TGTGCCAGCACCCCACAGGGGGTATATGGTGGCTACACCTTC.

The gene calls are TRBV7-9 and TRBJ1-1; a possible D gene is TRBD1 (6 bases). Germline-derived CDR1 and CDR2 are SEHNR and FQNEAQ (reference sequence). The V end lost 1 base, the J end lost 9 bases, and 15 bases lay between the germline ends. The CDR3 contains 14 residues. The CDR3 loop is CASSLGSPGTQAFF. The DNA for the CDR3 is TGTGCCAGCAGCTTAGGGTCCCCCGGGACACAAGCTTTCTTT.

This clonotype was seen more than once but under ten times. This chain uses TRBV20-1 with TRBJ2-4; the match to TRBD2 covers 9 bases. V lost 6 bases, J lost 3 bases, and 15 bases stayed unmatched. The CDR3 extends over 17 amino acids. In germline, CDR1 is DFQATT, CDR2 SNEGSKA (reference sequence). The CDR3 reads CSALVAGADFSKNIQYF. The CDR3 DNA sequence: TGCAGTGCCCTAGTAGCGGGAGCCGATTTTAGCAAAAACATTCAGTACTTC.

This clonotype was found a few times. The chain combines TRBV12-3 or TRBV12-4 with TRBJ1-5, with a possible D match to TRBD1 (6 bases). This CDR3 contains 16 residues. Trimming left V 5 bases short and J 0 bases short, with 14 bases between. The CDR3 DNA is TGTGCCAGCAGTATAGGGGACAACCATAGCAATCAGCCCCAGCATTTT. Residues: CASSIGDNHSNQPQHF.

V and J are TRBV27 and TRBJ1-2; a weak D match, TRBD1 (6 bases). V shed 6 bases and J shed 5 bases, with 22 bases lying between them. The germline V gene has CDR1 MNHEY and CDR2 SMNVEV (reference sequence). This CDR3 contains 16 residues. Here the CDR3 DNA reads TGTGCCAGCAGCGTTTCGGCCTCTAGGACAGCTTATGGCTACACCTTC. Translating it yields CASSVSASRTAYGYTF.

V gene TRBV10-3 combines with J gene TRBJ2-1; D is uncertain. The CDR3 covers 14 residues. V gave up 10 bases and J gave up 7 bases, with 20 bases separating them. Germline V gene data show CDR1 as ENHRY and CDR2 as SYGVKD. The chain's CDR3 is CATLPTGRSNEQFF. CDR3 DNA sequence: TGTGCCACCCTACCAACGGGCCGGTCTAATGAGCAGTTCTTC.

The chain uses TRBV7-2 and TRBJ2-1, with 10 bases matching TRBD2. This CDR3 comprises 17 residues. Germline loops: CDR1 SGHTA, CDR2 FQGNSA. V lost 5 bases, J lost 4 bases, and 11 bases stayed unmatched. The DNA for the CDR3 is TGTGCCAGCAGCACACCGGCCGGGACTAGCGTATACAATGAGCAGTTCTTC. Amino acids: CASSTPAGTSVYNEQFF.

Points on this clonotype: Germline and junction disagree at one end, which may indicate a read error. The chain joins TRBV6-6 to TRBJ2-6; either TRBD1 or TRBD2 may supply D (5 bases each). The CDR3 is 12 residues long. The germline gives CDR1 MNHNY, CDR2 SVGAGI (reference sequence). This CDR3 is CASGGGAHVLTF. CDR3 nucleotide sequence: TGTGCCAGCGGGGGTGGGGCCCACGTCCTGACTTTC.

The chain employs TRBV15 and TRBJ2-4; D gene uncertain. From germline, CDR1 is LNHNV and CDR2 YYDKDF (reference sequence). This CDR3 has 15 amino acids. Between the trimmed V and J ends, which lost 0 bases and 7 bases, there was a span of 13 bases. CDR3 sequence (DNA): TGTGCCACCAGCAGAGATGGCGGTATGGGGAACATTCAGTACTTC. As protein: CATSRDGGMGNIQYF.

The rearrangement uses TRBV9 and TRBJ2-1; 10 nucleotides align to TRBD2. V shed 4 bases and J 4 bases; nucleotides not matched to a gene: 8. The CDR3 runs 16 residues. The germline gives CDR1 SGDLS, CDR2 YYNGEE. CDR3 bases: TGTGCCAGCAGCCCTACGACTAGCGGGTTTTACAATGAGCAGTTCTTC. Amino acid sequence: CASSPTTSGFYNEQFF.

This sequence joins TRBV5-6 and TRBJ2-3; weak D call: TRBD1 (6 bases). The V and J ends lost 3 bases and 4 bases respectively, with 12 bases between them. The CDR3 extends over 14 amino acids. Germline CDR1 SGHDT, CDR2 YYEEEE. The CDR3 DNA is TGTGCCAGCAGCTCGGACAGTGGGGCAGATACGCAGTATTTT. It is translated as CASSSDSGADTQYF.